The 27 T cell receptor beta chains below come from one sample, sequenced in a study of blood T cell repertoires in COVID-19 (dated by TCRdb to the early 2020s). Library method: the immunoSEQ multiplex PCR assay. The clones in this table, taken by TCRdb from immuneACCESS, are in-frame only. Not every clone is retained; where verified, under half of the shortfall comes from an unresolved V gene, and the cause of the rest is unknown. This sample lists 270,000 or so clones; roughly 89% were detected once. The ten largest clones add up to around 4.6% of the sample. Material: peripheral blood. These receptors all come from a woman in her 40s who had recovered from COVID-19.

A note on this clone: Other DNA sequences in the same sample also yield this CDR3. The V gene is TRBV9, the J gene TRBJ2-1, with unresolved D. Germline CDR1 is SGDLS and CDR2 is YYNGEE. Deletions cut 0 bases from V and 2 bases from J, with 9 bases between. This CDR3 comprises 15 residues. The CDR3 region has the DNA TGTGCCAGCAGCGTAGGAGGTAGTACCTACAATGAGCAGTTCTTC. This gives the protein CASSVGGSTYNEQFF.

The CDR3, as DNA: TGTGCCACCCAAAAAAACGAGGAGCAGTTCTTC. The encoded protein is CATQKNEEQFF. This chain joins TRBV10-3 and TRBJ2-1; D not resolved. CDR1 and CDR2 (germline): ENHRY, SYGVKD. The CDR3 contains 11 residues. Trimming took off 10 bases at V and 10 bases at J, with 14 bases between the two ends.

The CDR3 protein is CASSLLADTQYF. CDR3 bases: TGTGCCAGCAGTTTATTAGCAGATACGCAGTATTTT. This chain connects TRBV28 to TRBJ2-3, with D uncertain. Germline CDR1 MDHEN, CDR2 SYDVKM. V lost 1 base and J 4 bases, leaving 3 bases between the germline ends. The CDR3 runs 12 residues.

The chain has TRBV10-3 and TRBJ1-1, with TRBD1 as a possible D gene (5 bases). CDR3 length equals 14 residues. The germline V gene encodes CDR1 ENHRY and CDR2 SYGVKD. With 3 bases removed from V and 1 base from J, the gap between germline ends came to 9 bases. The CDR3 sequence: CAISDQGGNTEAFF. Here the CDR3 DNA reads TGTGCCATCAGTGACCAGGGTGGGAACACTGAAGCTTTCTTT.

This chain links TRBV19 with TRBJ2-7, with unresolved D. Per germline, CDR1 LNHDA and CDR2 SQIVND (reference sequence). The CDR3 extends over 13 amino acids. Trimming removed 3 bases at V and 6 bases at J, with 12 bases between. The CDR3 loop reads CASSISANREQYV. DNA for the CDR3: TGTGCCAGTAGTATTAGTGCCAATCGCGAGCAGTACGTC.

The chain recombines TRBV6-5 with TRBJ2-2; D may be TRBD2 (5 bases). The CDR3 covers 12 residues. Germline-derived CDR1 and CDR2 are MNHEY and SVGAGI. Trimming shortened V by 6 bases and J by 5 bases, and 7 bases separated the two germline ends. CDR3 in DNA: TGTGCCAGCAGACGGGAAACCGGGGAGCTGTTTTTT. Translated, it gives CASRRETGELFF.

V and J are TRBV19 and TRBJ1-4, with D perhaps matching TRBD1 (5 bases). Trimming shortened V by 1 base and J by 7 bases, and 13 bases separated the two germline ends. The CDR3 is 15 residues long. Per the germline V gene, CDR1 is LNHDA and CDR2 is SQIVND (reference sequence). The CDR3 DNA sequence: TGTGCCAGTAGTATAGGCGCATCAGGGTCTGAAAAACTGTTTTTT. Protein product: CASSIGASGSEKLFF.

This clone was seen a single time. The chain couples TRBV11-2 to TRBJ2-1, with D unresolved. This CDR3 is 14 amino acids long. Germline V gene sequence: CDR1 SGHAT, CDR2 FQNNGV. The V end lost 0 bases, the J end lost 5 bases, and 8 bases lay between the germline ends. The CDR3 DNA reads TGTGCCAGCAGCTTAGATAGTTTGCACAATGAGCAGTTCTTC. Protein product: CASSLDSLHNEQFF.

The chain carries TRBV19 and TRBJ2-3; TRBD2 matches at 7 bases. Germline CDR1 is LNHDA and CDR2 is SQIVND (reference sequence). CDR3 length: 12 residues. The V segment lost 5 bases and the J segment 5 bases; nucleotides outside the gene matches: 1. CDR3 coding DNA: TGTGCCAGTAGTGTAGCGGGAGATACGCAGTATTTT. Protein product: CASSVAGDTQYF.

The V and J genes are TRBV6-6 and TRBJ2-4, with TRBD1 identical over 7 bases. From germline, CDR1 is MNHNY and CDR2 SVGAGI (reference sequence). This CDR3 has 10 residues. The J segment lost 12 bases and the V segment lost 6 bases, leaving 2 bases of the junction unmatched. The CDR3 is CASSSGGQYF. The CDR3 DNA reads TGTGCCAGCAGCTCAGGGGGTCAGTACTTC.

V and J are TRBV6-5 and TRBJ1-6; 7 positions match TRBD1. The CDR3 length is 15 residues. Germline assignment: CDR1 MNHEY and CDR2 SVGAGI. V lost 0 bases to trimming and J lost 9 bases; unmatched junction nucleotides: 5. This CDR3 reads CASSYSTGYSSPLHF. In nucleotides, the CDR3 is TGTGCCAGCAGTTACTCGACAGGGTACAGTTCACCCCTCCACTTT.

The V call is TRBV2, the J call TRBJ1-2; a possible D gene is TRBD1 (5 bases). V was pared by 3 bases and J by 5 bases, with 7 bases between. Germline CDR1 is SNHLY and CDR2 is FYNNEI. The CDR3 loop spans 12 amino acids. CDR3 in amino acids: CASSDSGYGYTF. The CDR3 DNA sequence: TGTGCCAGCAGTGATTCAGGGTATGGCTACACCTTC.

The chain uses TRBV5-1 and TRBJ1-1; no clear D. Per the germline V gene, CDR1 is SGHRS and CDR2 is YFSETQ. Trimming removed 5 bases at V and 0 bases at J, with 14 bases between. The CDR3 sequence is 15 residues long. The CDR3 bases are TGCGCCAGCAGTTTTGCACAGTCACTGAACACTGAAGCTTTCTTT. Its protein product is CASSFAQSLNTEAFF.

The V and J genes are TRBV4-3 and TRBJ2-2; 9 bases agree with TRBD2. Trimming at V came to 5 bases and at J to 5 bases, leaving 9 bases not matched to a gene. The CDR3 is made up of 16 amino acids. Germline V gene lookup returns CDR1 LGHNA and CDR2 YSLEER. The CDR3 is CASSYVAGVATGELFF. The CDR3 DNA reads as TGCGCCAGCAGCTACGTAGCGGGAGTTGCTACCGGGGAGCTGTTTTTT.

The V gene is TRBV7-7, the J gene TRBJ1-1, with a possible D match to TRBD1 (5 bases). This CDR3 spans 13 amino acids. The germline CDR1 and CDR2 sequences are SSHAT and FNYEAQ (reference sequence). The V and J ends lost 4 bases and 6 bases respectively, with 12 bases between them. In DNA form, the CDR3 reads TGTGCCAGCAGCTCGACCCAGGGTGCTGAAGCTTTCTTT. Residues: CASSSTQGAEAFF. Complete variable domain (other parts from reference TRBV7-7 and TRBJ1-1): GAGVSQSPRYKVTKRGQDVTLRCDPISSHATLYWYQQALGQGPEFLTYFNYEAQPDKSGLPSDRFSAERPEGSISTLTIQRTEQRDSAMYRCASSSTQGAEAFFGQGTRLTVV.

The CDR3 protein is CATQTGSQPQHF. DNA of the CDR3: TGTGCCACCCAGACAGGGAGTCAGCCCCAGCATTTT. This rearrangement joins TRBV12-3 or TRBV12-4 to TRBJ1-5; 7 bases line up with TRBD1. With 10 bases clipped from V and 6 bases from J, the junction kept 6 bases outside the gene matches. There are 12 residues in the CDR3.

The chain links TRBV12-3 or TRBV12-4 to TRBJ2-7; D may be TRBD2 (6 bases). The CDR3 is 12 amino acids. V lost 6 bases, J lost 7 bases, and 13 bases lay in between. CDR3 protein: CASSPTSWEQYF. CDR3 nucleotide sequence: TGTGCCAGCAGCCCCACTAGCTGGGAGCAGTACTTC.

The CDR3 region has the DNA TGTGCCTGGAGTGGAGGAAACATTCAGTACTTC. Its translation is CAWSGGNIQYF. The V and J genes are TRBV30 and TRBJ2-4, with unresolved D. CDR3 length: 11 residues. Between the trimmed V and J ends, which lost 1 base and 6 bases, there was a span of 4 bases. Germline lookup yields CDR1 GTSNPN and CDR2 SVGIG (reference sequence).

This sequence joins TRBV11-2 and TRBJ2-1; 7 nucleotides align to TRBD1. Germline CDR1 SGHAT, CDR2 FQNNGV. V lost 0 bases, J lost 10 bases, and 9 bases stayed unmatched. The CDR3 sequence is 15 residues long. The CDR3 region has the DNA TGTGCCAGCAGCTTAGAACAGGGGACATTCATGGAGCAGTTCTTC. It translates to CASSLEQGTFMEQFF.

This clone has only one observation. J is TRBJ2-3 and V is TRBV7-9; 8 bases agree with TRBD2. This CDR3 is 16 amino acids long. V gave up 1 base and J gave up 6 bases; unmatched junction bases: 9. The germline gives CDR1 SEHNR, CDR2 FQNEAQ (reference sequence). CDR3 region: CASSLGTSIDLDTQYF. In nucleotides, the CDR3 is TGTGCCAGCAGCTTAGGGACTAGCATTGATCTGGATACGCAGTATTTT.

The V and J genes are TRBV7-2 and TRBJ2-7; D may be TRBD2 (5 bases). Germline assignment: CDR1 SGHTA and CDR2 FQGNSA. The CDR3 spans 16 residues. With 3 bases removed from V and 4 bases from J, the gap between germline ends came to 19 bases. The CDR3 loop reads CASSFRQGLELYEQYF. CDR3 coding DNA: TGTGCCAGCAGCTTCAGACAAGGACTGGAATTATACGAGCAGTACTTC.

This chain connects TRBV2 to TRBJ1-2; perhaps TRBD1 as D (5 bases). The CDR3 has 14 amino acids. Germline lookup yields CDR1 SNHLY and CDR2 FYNNEI. The germline V and J ends were trimmed by 1 base and 6 bases, with 12 bases remaining between them. The CDR3 loop reads CASSEEVSGDGYTF. The DNA for the CDR3 is TGTGCCAGCAGTGAAGAGGTTTCGGGGGATGGCTACACCTTC.

The chain has TRBV19 and TRBJ2-1, with 12 bases that match TRBD2. Germline V lookup: CDR1 LNHDA, CDR2 SQIVND (reference sequence). The CDR3 runs to 16 residues. The J segment lost 7 bases and the V segment lost 6 bases, leaving 10 bases of the junction unmatched. CDR3 nucleotide sequence: TGTGCCAGTAGAGTCGCAGGACTAGCGGGGATAAATGAGCAGTTCTTC. Translation: CASRVAGLAGINEQFF.

The sample holds one count of this clone. The chain links TRBV28 to TRBJ1-2; D not certain. CDR3 length equals 15 residues. CDR1 and CDR2 (germline): MDHEN, SYDVKM. Trimming took 2 bases from V and 0 from J, leaving 10 bases between them. CDR3 residues: CASSLTLLANYGYTF. CDR3 sequence (DNA): TGTGCCAGCAGTTTAACTCTGTTAGCTAACTATGGCTACACCTTC.

This chain connects TRBV7-2 to TRBJ2-7; TRBD2 agrees at 9 bases. From germline, CDR1 is SGHTA and CDR2 FQGNSA. The CDR3 has 13 amino acids. V gave up 5 bases and J gave up 3 bases; unmatched junction bases: 2. Here the CDR3 DNA reads TGTGCCAGCAGCGTTAGCGGGGGCTACGAGCAGTACTTC. Its translation: CASSVSGGYEQYF. Combining the CDR3 with reference TRBV7-2 and TRBJ2-7 gives the whole variable domain GAGVSQSPSNKVTEKGKDVELRCDPISGHTALYWYRQSLGQGLEFLIYFQGNSAPDKSGLPSDRFSAERTGGSVSTLTIQRTQQEDSAVYLCASSVSGGYEQYFGPGTRLTVT.

The chain is built from TRBV9 and TRBJ2-2, with D perhaps TRBD2 (6 bases). The CDR3 is 13 residues long. V was pared by 5 bases and J by 5 bases, with 10 bases between. Germline loops: CDR1 SGDLS, CDR2 YYNGEE. As DNA, the CDR3 is TGTGCCAGCAGAGCAGGGAGGACCGGGGAGCTGTTTTTT. Amino acids: CASRAGRTGELFF.

This clone was seen a few times. J is TRBJ1-4 and V is TRBV28; tentative D call: TRBD1 (5 bases). Germline V gene sequence: CDR1 MDHEN, CDR2 SYDVKM. The V gene lost 3 bases and the J gene lost 4 bases, with 9 bases spanning the gap. The CDR3 totals 14 residues. The chain's CDR3 is CASSLPGYNEKLFF. DNA for the CDR3: TGTGCCAGCAGTTTGCCAGGGTATAATGAAAAACTGTTTTTT.